Listed below are T cell receptor beta chains from one sample, sequenced in a study of T cells in Graves' hyperthyroidism and ophthalmopathy. TCRdb reanalysed the multiplex PCR reads using MiXCR and keeps one entry per CDR3 protein. The data show under 550,000 distinct CDR3 sequences, with roughly 15% seen just once and 4% to 6.5% held by the top ten. Sequenced input: blood. The receptors originated from a woman between 18 and 29 years old with Graves' hyperthyroidism. CDR3s include the opening cysteine and the closing phenylalanine or tryptophan. A D gene is named only where the DNA matches it firmly. For some rows the clone size is stated as once, few or many, or as a class when expanded; others skip it.

CDR3	DNA	V	J	size	D
CSARDRGTSSYNEQFF	TGCAGTGCTAGAGATAGGGGGACTAGCTCCTACAATGAGCAGTTCTTC	TRBV20-1	TRBJ2-1	many	TRBD2
CSAPGTLASSVTQYF	TGCAGTGCTCCCGGGACACTAGCGAGCTCGGTCACCCAGTACTTC	TRBV20-1	TRBJ2-5	many	-
CASSVGPATNEKLFF	TGTGCCAGCAGCGTAGGGCCAGCAACTAATGAAAAACTGTTTTTT	TRBV9	TRBJ1-4	many	-
CAWSGDSRDDQPQHF	TGTGCCTGGAGTGGGGACAGTAGGGACGATCAGCCCCAGCATTTT	TRBV30	TRBJ1-5	many	TRBD1
CATSSRAASITEGGYTF	TGTGCCACGTCGTCCCGGGCTGCCTCTATTACTGAGGGTGGCTACACCTTC	TRBV19	TRBJ1-2	-	-
CASSLTRAPPDEQFF	TGTGCCAGCAGCCTCACTAGAGCCCCCCCGGATGAGCAGTTCTTC	TRBV12-3/TRBV12-4	TRBJ2-1	-	-
CASSYGRGHPYEQYF	TGTGCCAGCAGTTACGGGCGGGGCCACCCCTACGAGCAGTACTTC	TRBV6-2/TRBV6-3	TRBJ2-7	-	-
CASSLVQIGNTEAFF	TGTGCCAGCAGCTTGGTGCAGATAGGGAACACTGAAGCTTTCTTT	TRBV5-8	TRBJ1-1	many	-
CASSVDSGPTDTQYF	TGTGCCAGCAGCGTGGACAGTGGACCCACAGATACGCAGTATTTT	TRBV2	TRBJ2-3	-	-
CAITTGTGSNGYTF	TGTGCCATCACCACCGGGACAGGGTCGAATGGCTACACCTTC	TRBV10-3	TRBJ1-2	-	TRBD1
CASSEDGAGELFF	TGTGCCAGCAGTGAAGACGGGGCCGGGGAGCTGTTTTTT	TRBV6-1	TRBJ2-2	-	-
CSASLTGGWGNEKLFF	TGCAGTGCTTCCCTTACAGGGGGCTGGGGGAATGAAAAACTGTTTTTT	TRBV20-1	TRBJ1-4	-	TRBD1
CASSLRRQGGIGNQPQHF	TGTGCCAGCAGTCTTAGACGACAGGGGGGGATCGGCAATCAGCCCCAGCATTTT	TRBV27	TRBJ1-5	many	TRBD1
CATSRDLDRNSPLHF	TGTGCCACCAGCAGAGATCTGGACAGGAATTCACCCCTCCACTTT	TRBV15	TRBJ1-6	few	TRBD1
CASSQVKGLAVTGELFF	TGCGCCAGCAGCCAAGTCAAAGGACTAGCGGTCACCGGGGAGCTGTTTTTT	TRBV4-1	TRBJ2-2	-	TRBD2
CASSPEGAGYGYTF	TGTGCCAGCTCACCTGAGGGGGCCGGCTATGGCTACACCTTC	TRBV18	TRBJ1-2	few	TRBD1
CASSRGQGMGSPLHF	TGTGCCAGCAGCAGGGGACAGGGAATGGGTTCACCCCTCCACTTT	TRBV12-3/TRBV12-4	TRBJ1-6	many	TRBD1
CASSQSARGGTDTQYF	TGTGCCAGCAGCCAATCAGCGAGAGGGGGCACAGATACGCAGTATTTT	TRBV14	TRBJ2-3	-	-
CASRGHPNTGELFF	TGTGCCAGCAGGGGACATCCGAACACCGGGGAGCTGTTTTTT	TRBV2	TRBJ2-2	many	-
CASSEVTGGTEAFF	TGTGCCAGCAGTGAGGTCACAGGGGGCACTGAAGCTTTCTTT	TRBV6-1	TRBJ1-1	few	TRBD1
CAISENLAGGVAEQFF	TGTGCCATCAGTGAGAACCTAGCGGGAGGGGTTGCTGAGCAGTTCTTC	TRBV10-3	TRBJ2-1	few	TRBD2
CSAGKTGWGAFF	TGCAGTGCTGGGAAAACAGGATGGGGAGCTTTCTTT	TRBV20-1	TRBJ1-1	many	-
CASSDRTGTGSGYTF	TGTGCCAGCAGTGACCGGACCGGGACAGGTTCTGGCTACACCTTC	TRBV25-1	TRBJ1-2	-	TRBD1
CASSEARVARPYEQYF	TGTGCCAGCAGTGAAGCGAGGGTAGCGCGCCCCTACGAGCAGTACTTC	TRBV6-1	TRBJ2-7	many	-
CASSGPRTSGTLYNEQFF	TGTGCCAGCAGTGGCCCCAGGACTAGCGGGACCCTCTACAATGAGCAGTTCTTC	TRBV25-1	TRBJ2-1	-	TRBD2
CASSVDFLGTDTQYF	TGTGCCAGCAGCGTAGATTTTCTGGGGACAGATACGCAGTATTTT	TRBV9	TRBJ2-3	few	-
CASRPRLATGYNEQFF	TGTGCCAGCAGACCCCGACTAGCGACAGGCTACAATGAGCAGTTCTTC	TRBV6-2/TRBV6-3	TRBJ2-1	few	TRBD2
CASSPRTGDPYGYTF	TGTGCCAGCTCACCACGGACAGGGGACCCCTATGGCTACACCTTC	TRBV18	TRBJ1-2	-	TRBD1
CAISESSGGTNTGELFF	TGTGCCATCAGTGAGTCTAGTGGCGGGACGAACACCGGGGAGCTGTTTTTT	TRBV10-3	TRBJ2-2	-	-
CASSADTRGAFF	TGTGCCAGCAGCGCGGACACCAGGGGAGCTTTCTTT	TRBV12-3/TRBV12-4	TRBJ1-1	-	-
CASSQGRRNTEAFF	TGTGCCAGCAGCCAAGGACGTAGGAACACTGAAGCTTTCTTT	TRBV3-1	TRBJ1-1	many	-
CASSLLDRGGSPLHF	TGTGCCAGCAGTTTATTGGACAGGGGTGGTTCACCCCTCCACTTT	TRBV27	TRBJ1-6	many	TRBD1
CASSYRDSQETQYF	TGTGCCAGCAGCTACCGGGACAGCCAAGAGACCCAGTACTTC	TRBV7-4	TRBJ2-5	many	TRBD1
CSASTSVGETQYF	TGCAGTGCTAGTACTAGCGTGGGGGAGACCCAGTACTTC	TRBV20-1	TRBJ2-5	-	TRBD2
CASSTLGLAAGTGELFF	TGTGCCAGCAGCACCCTGGGACTAGCGGCGGGCACCGGGGAGCTGTTTTTT	TRBV9	TRBJ2-2	-	TRBD2
CASSQAVRSTDTQYF	TGTGCCAGCAGTCAAGCCGTTAGGTCCACAGATACGCAGTATTTT	TRBV6-2/TRBV6-3	TRBJ2-3	-	-
CAISELAETYQETQYF	TGTGCCATCAGTGAACTAGCGGAGACGTACCAAGAGACCCAGTACTTC	TRBV10-3	TRBJ2-5	many	TRBD2
CASSLDSFSGNTIYF	TGTGCCAGCAGCTTGGACAGTTTCTCTGGAAACACCATATATTTT	TRBV2	TRBJ1-3	many	-
CASSLSTLNTEAFF	TGTGCCAGCAGTTTATCCACTCTGAACACTGAAGCTTTCTTT	TRBV27	TRBJ1-1	many	-
CSARDGLAGYKNIQYF	TGCAGTGCTAGAGATGGACTAGCGGGATACAAAAACATTCAGTACTTC	TRBV20-1	TRBJ2-4	many	TRBD2
CAWMHYGYTF	TGTGCCTGGATGCACTATGGCTACACCTTC	TRBV30	TRBJ1-2	many	-
CASNPSGYTGELFF	TGTGCCAGCAACCCTAGCGGATACACCGGGGAGCTGTTTTTT	TRBV9	TRBJ2-2	-	TRBD2
CASSEIGLAGDTQYF	TGTGCCAGCAGTGAAATAGGCCTAGCGGGAGATACGCAGTATTTT	TRBV6-1	TRBJ2-3	many	TRBD2
CASSQYSGRRYNEQFF	TGCGCCAGCAGCCAGTATAGCGGGAGACGTTACAATGAGCAGTTCTTC	TRBV4-1	TRBJ2-1	-	TRBD2
CASSSGNFGPGQPQHF	TGTGCCAGCAGCTCGGGGAATTTCGGGCCCGGTCAGCCCCAGCATTTT	TRBV5-6	TRBJ1-5	few	-
CASSDGQVGLHEQYF	TGCGCCAGCAGCGACGGCCAGGTGGGGCTACACGAGCAGTACTTC	TRBV5-1	TRBJ2-7	-	-
CASSLDTIRGTEAFF	TGCGCCAGCAGCTTGGATACAATTCGAGGCACTGAAGCTTTCTTT	TRBV5-1	TRBJ1-1	-	-
CASSNGQGAYQPQHF	TGTGCCAGCAGTAATGGACAGGGGGCATATCAGCCCCAGCATTTT	TRBV5-6	TRBJ1-5	-	TRBD1
CASSQDGTSGGEQFF	TGCGCCAGCAGCCAAGATGGGACTAGCGGGGGTGAGCAGTTCTTC	TRBV4-1	TRBJ2-1	-	TRBD2
CASSHTPGQRNQPQHF	TGTGCCAGCAGCCACACCCCGGGACAGAGGAATCAGCCCCAGCATTTT	TRBV12-3/TRBV12-4	TRBJ1-5	many	TRBD1
CASSPGIAGMRETQYF	TGTGCCAGCAGTCCCGGGATAGCGGGTATGAGGGAGACCCAGTACTTC	TRBV12-3/TRBV12-4	TRBJ2-5	many	TRBD2
CASSLSPSFTGELFF	TGTGCCAGCAGCTTGTCACCATCCTTCACCGGGGAGCTGTTTTTT	TRBV11-2	TRBJ2-2	many	-